This T cell receptor beta chain was captured in a study of CD8 T cells in Susac syndrome. Random-hexamer reverse transcription was applied to about 0.45 to 1 ug RNA. A single record per CDR3 protein comes from TCRdb applying MiXCR to the immunoSEQ multiplex PCR reads. The data contain 70,000 or so distinct CDR3 sequences, 94% of them singletons. Unmatched junction bases numbered 10, after V lost 5 bases and J lost 4 bases. The CDR3 length is 16 residues. Germline CDR1 SGHTA, CDR2 FQGNSA. CD8+ and CD4+ T cells taken from blood had their TCR beta sequenced. The sequenced sample consisted of CD8+ T cells from PBMCs. The TCR sequence derives from a human donor with multiple sclerosis. V usage is TRBV7-2 and J usage is TRBJ2-5; 10 bases match TRBD2. CDR3 sequence (DNA): TGTGCCAGCAGCCCCCGGGCTAGCGGGAGTATAGAGACCCAGTACTTC. Translated: CASSPRASGSIETQYF.